One and the same sample provided the 21 T cell receptor beta chains below, sequenced in a study of vaccination and CD4 T cells after COVID-19. No antigen has been identified for these receptors. Treatment defined: approximately nine-day PBMC culture with coronavirus spike peptide pools or control peptides (ViraFEST assay). Scientists ran DNA taken from cultured CD4+ T cells through the Oncomine TCR Beta short-read assay for sequencing. TCRdb reanalysed the PCR reads using MiXCR and keeps one entry per CDR3 protein. In the table there are about 30,000 distinct CDR3 sequences, 62% of which are singletons. Sequenced material: CD4+ T cells from blood, cultured in vitro, taken after SARS-CoV-2 vaccination. These receptors were taken from a human donor who received a COVID-19 vaccine.

The chain uses TRBV30 and TRBJ1-2; D is uncertain. The length of the CDR3 is 13 residues. Per germline, CDR1 GTSNPN and CDR2 SVGIG (reference sequence). V lost 0 bases to trimming and J lost 4 bases, with 9 bases between them. This chain's CDR3 is CAWSVGSPYGYTF. Here the CDR3 DNA reads TGTGCCTGGAGTGTAGGCAGCCCCTATGGCTACACCTTC.

This clonotype has more than one count but fewer than ten. The V and J genes are TRBV20-1 and TRBJ1-6, with TRBD1 matching over 10 bases. Germline V gives CDR1 DFQATT, CDR2 SNEGSKA (reference sequence). This CDR3 is built from 16 residues. The V gene end was trimmed by 0 bases and the J gene end by 5 bases; junction bases not matched to a gene: 4. CDR3 amino acids: CSARDWGQGNNSPLHF. As DNA, the CDR3 is TGCAGTGCTAGAGATTGGGGACAGGGGAATAATTCACCCCTCCACTTT.

The sample holds a few counts of this clonotype. CDR3 loop: CASSETWAPLHF. CDR3 bases: TGTGCCAGCAGTGAAACATGGGCACCCCTCCACTTT. The V and J genes are TRBV25-1 and TRBJ1-6; D is undetermined. The V end was cut by 2 bases, the J end by 11 bases, with 7 bases between. This CDR3 region has 12 residues. Looked up from germline, CDR1 is MGHDK and CDR2 is SYGVNS.

V gene TRBV20-1 combines with J gene TRBJ2-7; no reliable D call. Germline CDR1 DFQATT, CDR2 SNEGSKA (reference sequence). The CDR3 runs 11 residues. Trimming cost V 4 bases and J 5 bases, with 9 bases left between them. DNA for the CDR3: TGCAGTGCTATACCTGCGCACGAGCAGTACTTC. Translating gives CSAIPAHEQYF.

This chain joins TRBV12-3 or TRBV12-4 and TRBJ1-1; D gene ambiguous. The germline V and J ends were trimmed by 1 base and 3 bases, with 9 bases remaining between them. The length of the CDR3 is 14 residues. Written as DNA, the CDR3 is TGTGCCAGCAGTTTAGAGGGAGAGGACACTGAAGCTTTCTTT. It specifies CASSLEGEDTEAFF.

V is TRBV20-1 and J is TRBJ1-2, with D unresolved. Between the trimmed V and J ends, which lost 3 bases and 8 bases, there was a span of 13 bases. The CDR3 is 12 amino acids. The germline V gene has CDR1 DFQATT and CDR2 SNEGSKA (reference sequence). The CDR3, as DNA: TGCAGTGCTAGTGGAGATTTCAGCGGCTACACCTTC. Amino acid sequence: CSASGDFSGYTF.

This clonotype has just a few counts. The rearrangement joins TRBV11-3 to TRBJ2-3; weak D call: TRBD2 (6 bases). V lost 1 base, J lost 2 bases, and 10 bases lay in between. This CDR3 region has 15 residues. The V gene's germline CDR1 is SGHNT and CDR2 YENEEA. This CDR3 reads CASSLAGVITDTQYF. The CDR3 DNA reads TGTGCCAGCAGCTTAGCGGGGGTCATCACAGATACGCAGTATTTT.

This clonotype has only a few counts. CDR3 loop: CASKEREQGGYTF. In DNA, the CDR3 is TGTGCCAGTAAGGAGAGAGAACAGGGTGGCTACACCTTC. V gene TRBV19 combines with J gene TRBJ1-2; the D gene is possibly TRBD1 (6 bases). The V gene lost 7 bases and the J gene lost 7 bases, with 16 bases spanning the gap. The CDR3 loop spans 13 amino acids. The germline CDR1 and CDR2 sequences are LNHDA and SQIVND (reference sequence).

This clonotype was seen a few times. The CDR3 spells CASSYGGSYGYTF. DNA of the CDR3: TGTGCCAGCAGTTACGGGGGCTCCTATGGCTACACCTTC. The chain is built from TRBV6-5 and TRBJ1-2; tentatively, D is TRBD1 (6 bases). Germline V gene sequence: CDR1 MNHEY, CDR2 SVGAGI. V lost 2 bases, J lost 4 bases, and 8 bases lay in between. CDR3 length: 13 residues.

The chain employs TRBV2 and TRBJ2-3; D remains ambiguous. Looked up from germline, CDR1 is SNHLY and CDR2 is FYNNEI. The CDR3 is 12 residues long. V was pared by 7 bases and J by 0 bases, with 5 bases between. CDR3 bases: TGTGCCAGCAAGATAAGCACAGATACGCAGTATTTT. It is translated as CASKISTDTQYF.

This clonotype was seen a few times. The chain links TRBV21-1 to TRBJ1-2; the table's D call of TRBD1 was not tested on the DNA. TRBV21-1 is flagged as a pseudogene. The CDR3 extends over 12 amino acids. For the CDR3, the DNA is TGTGCCACCGGACAGTCAAGTTATGGCTACACCTTC. Its translation: CATGQSSYGYTF.

The chain employs TRBV20-1 and TRBJ2-1; 8 positions agree with TRBD2. CDR3 length: 17 amino acids. J lost 0 bases, V lost 1 base, and 8 bases had no gene match. Germline CDR1 DFQATT, CDR2 SNEGSKA (reference sequence). CDR3 DNA sequence: TGCAGTGCTAGAGGAGATAGCGGGAAGAGCTCCTACAATGAGCAGTTCTTC. It is translated as CSARGDSGKSSYNEQFF.

This clonotype was seen a few times. This rearrangement joins TRBV20-1 to TRBJ2-3, with 14 bases fitting TRBD2. The CDR3 loop spans 19 amino acids. Germline CDR1 DFQATT, CDR2 SNEGSKA (reference sequence). The ends lost 6 bases at V and 0 bases at J; junction bases unmatched: 14. This CDR3 is CSASKGLAGDLTSTDTQYF. As DNA, the CDR3 is TGCAGTGCGTCGAAGGGACTAGCGGGGGACCTTACAAGCACAGATACGCAGTATTTT.

The chain carries TRBV4-2 and TRBJ1-3; tentatively, D is TRBD1 (6 bases). This CDR3 is 16 amino acids long. The V end was cut by 0 bases, the J end by 4 bases, with 13 bases between. Looked up from germline, CDR1 is LGHNA and CDR2 is YNFKEQ. The CDR3 loop is CASSQDPPRGGNTIYF. The CDR3, as DNA: TGTGCCAGCAGCCAAGATCCCCCCAGGGGAGGAAACACCATATATTTT.

This clonotype was seen only once. The J gene is TRBJ1-5, the V gene TRBV20-1, with 8 bases identical to TRBD1. The CDR3 totals 17 residues. After removal of 5 bases from V and 6 bases from J, the junction contained 18 bases not matched to a gene. Per germline, CDR1 DFQATT and CDR2 SNEGSKA (reference sequence). CDR3 DNA sequence: TGCAGTGCTTGGGGGCAGGGGGCTATCTCGGCAACTCAGCCCCAGCATTTT. Translated, it gives CSAWGQGAISATQPQHF.

The chain couples TRBV24-1 to TRBJ1-2; the match to TRBD1 covers 11 bases. After removal of 0 bases from V and 0 bases from J, the junction contained 14 bases not matched to a gene. CDR1 and CDR2 from the germline V gene are KGHDR and SFDVKD. The CDR3 consists of 21 residues. CDR3 in DNA: TGTGCCACCAGTGATTTGAACCCGGGACAGGGGGTAAATTACCCTAACTATGGCTACACCTTC. Translation gives CATSDLNPGQGVNYPNYGYTF.

The chain couples TRBV24-1 to TRBJ1-1; no reliable D call. The V and J ends lost 4 bases and 9 bases respectively, with 11 bases between them. From germline, CDR1 is KGHDR and CDR2 SFDVKD. CDR3 length: 12 residues. CDR3 nucleotides: TGTGCCACCAGTGACAGGACGGAAAAAGCTTTCTTT. Translation gives CATSDRTEKAFF.

V usage is TRBV7-2 and J usage is TRBJ1-4, with D maybe TRBD1 (5 bases). V was cut by 1 base and J by 7 bases, with 16 bases left in between. The CDR3 totals 16 residues. Germline V gene data show CDR1 as SGHTA and CDR2 as FQGNSA. This CDR3 is CASSLGYKGRGEKLFF. The CDR3 coding sequence is TGTGCCAGCAGCTTAGGCTATAAGGGGAGGGGTGAAAAACTGTTTTTT.

The gene calls are TRBV18 and TRBJ1-2; no reliable D call. Trimming removed 1 base from V and 3 bases from J, with 9 bases in between. This CDR3 region has 14 residues. CDR1 KGHSH and CDR2 LQKENI come from the germline V gene. The CDR3 spells CASSPQEGYYGYTF. The CDR3 DNA is TGTGCCAGCTCACCACAGGAAGGTTACTATGGCTACACCTTC.

The chain uses TRBV14 and TRBJ1-2; TRBD1 might be the D (5 bases). The CDR3 spans 13 residues. Trimming shortened V by 1 base and J by 4 bases, and 7 bases separated the two germline ends. Looked up from germline, CDR1 is SGHDN and CDR2 is FVKESK. The CDR3 reads CASSQGGGYGYTF. The CDR3 DNA reads as TGTGCCAGCAGCCAAGGGGGCGGCTATGGCTACACCTTC.

This clonotype was seen once. The chain has TRBV24-1 and TRBJ1-1, with D possibly being TRBD1 (5 bases). This CDR3 comprises 13 residues. V gave up 3 bases and J gave up 4 bases, with 8 bases separating them. Germline CDR1 reads KGHDR; CDR2 reads SFDVKD. In DNA, the CDR3 is TGTGCCACCAGTGATCGGGGCGGCACTGAAGCTTTCTTT. Its protein is CATSDRGGTEAFF.